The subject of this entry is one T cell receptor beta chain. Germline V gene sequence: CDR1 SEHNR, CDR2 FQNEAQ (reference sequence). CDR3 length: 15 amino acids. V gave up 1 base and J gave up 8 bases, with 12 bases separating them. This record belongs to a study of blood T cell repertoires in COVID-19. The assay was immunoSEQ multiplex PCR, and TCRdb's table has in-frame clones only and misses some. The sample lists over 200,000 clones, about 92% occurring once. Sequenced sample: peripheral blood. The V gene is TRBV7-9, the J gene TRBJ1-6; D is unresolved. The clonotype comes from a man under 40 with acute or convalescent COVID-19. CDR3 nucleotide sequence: TGTGCCAGCAGCTTAGGACTTAATTGGTATTCACCCCTCCACTTT. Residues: CASSLGLNWYSPLHF.